This TCR beta chain was obtained from a study of technical replicates of blood from a handful of donors (dated by TCRdb to 2016 to 2017). Of note for this clone: The antigen it binds to is not known. Base qualities are not recorded, but no much larger clone differs from it by a single base.

The protocol used for the library was the immunoSEQ multiplex PCR assay. TCRdb took over this immuneACCESS table, retaining in-frame rearrangements with V and J assigned. Such tables are incomplete; in checked studies, under half of the missing clones stem from an unresolved V gene, and the remainder is unexplained. This sample holds about 83,000 clones; 91% were observed only once. Clones ranked in the top ten supply approximately 0.42% of the sample. The germline V gene encodes CDR1 PRHDT and CDR2 FYEKMQ (reference sequence). V is cut back by 5 bases and J by 2 bases, with 5 bases in the junction unmatched. Spanning cysteine to phenylalanine, the CDR3 consists of 14 amino acids. Here the CDR3 DNA is all that survives: 42 bases in frame from base 1.

The sequencing sample was made of T cells isolated from PBMCs. The sequence links TRBV13 to TRBJ2-5; 7 bases in the junction line up with TRBD1. This TCR was sampled from a human donor in good health. The bases read TGTGCCAGCAGCAACCGGGACAGACAAGAGACCCAGTACTTC. This codes for CASSNRDRQETQYF.